This T cell receptor (beta chain) derives from a study of blood T cells in healthy people across ages. PCR was performed a second time for about 6 to 12 cycles using a sample-barcoded 5' primer and a J-beta primer mix. One entry per CDR3 protein, called by TCRdb with MiXCR from the 5' RACE reads. This sample has about 640,000 distinct CDR3 sequences; 58% occur once, and the top ten carry over 30%. This clonotype has a handful of counts. The extraction recovered at least 5 micrograms of total RNA per sample. Trimming cost V 7 bases and J 3 bases, with 12 bases left between them. This CDR3 is built from 13 residues. Germline loops: CDR1 MNHNY, CDR2 SVGAGI (reference sequence).

The clonotype comes from a man aged 55-75 years in good health. The sample taken for sequencing was blood. V and J are TRBV6-6 and TRBJ1-2, with a tentative D call TRBD1 (6 bases). The CDR3 DNA sequence: TGTGCCAGCAATACAGGGCCATACTATGGCTACACCTTC. As protein: CASNTGPYYGYTF.